The 23 T cell receptor beta chains below were found in one sample sequenced in a study of T cells after yellow fever vaccination. Via MiXCR, TCRdb re-called the 5' RACE reads, giving one row per CDR3 protein. In the table there are roughly 30,000 distinct CDR3 sequences, roughly 10% of which are singletons. The sequences come from PBMCs, either bulk or a sorted T-cell subset (CD4+, CD8+, memory, or dextramer-sorted; not recorded which), collected roughly 14 days after the first yellow fever vaccination. The receptors stem from a man aged 18-30 years who received the YFV17D yellow fever vaccine.

This clonotype was counted at least ten times. V gene TRBV24-1 combines with J gene TRBJ2-1, with 9 bases lining up with TRBD1. The V and J ends lost 9 bases and 8 bases, in that order; junction bases with no gene match: 13. The CDR3 is 15 residues long. Germline V lookup: CDR1 KGHDR, CDR2 SFDVKD. The CDR3 here is CATAPGQGVFHEQFF. CDR3 nucleotide sequence: TGTGCCACCGCCCCGGGACAGGGTGTTTTTCATGAGCAGTTCTTC.

This clonotype appeared a few times. The gene calls are TRBV5-4 and TRBJ2-3, with D perhaps being TRBD1 or TRBD2 (5 bases each). Deletions cut 6 bases from V and 2 bases from J, with 10 bases between. The CDR3 is 13 residues long. CDR1 is SGHNT, CDR2 YYREEE, per germline (reference sequence). The CDR3 sequence: CASTPGPTDTQYF. In nucleotides, the CDR3 is TGTGCCAGCACCCCGGGGCCCACAGATACGCAGTATTTT. Filled out from reference TRBV5-4 and TRBJ2-3, the complete variable domain reads ETGVTQSPTHLIKTRGQQVTLRCSSQSGHNTVSWYQQALGQGPQFIFQYYREEENGRGNFPPRFSGLQFPNYSSELNVNALELDDSALYLCASTPGPTDTQYFGPGTRLTVL.

By sample fraction, this clonotype is medium-sized. The CDR3 region has the DNA TGCGCCAGCAGCTTGGGCAGCCTACACACCTTC. Its translation is CASSLGSLHTF. The genes are TRBV5-1 and TRBJ1-2, with D uncertain. Trimming removed 0 bases from V and 12 bases from J, with 9 bases in between. This CDR3 contains 11 residues. The germline V gene has CDR1 SGHRS and CDR2 YFSETQ.

This clonotype was detected many times. This chain connects TRBV6-2 or TRBV6-3 to TRBJ1-2, with D maybe TRBD1 (5 bases). This CDR3 has 15 residues. CDR1 is MNHEY, CDR2 SVGEGT, per germline. The V end was cut by 6 bases, the J end by 7 bases, with 21 bases between. CDR3 bases: TGTGCCAGCAGGCCACCAGGGTCCTCGGTCATTGGCTACACCTTC. Amino acids: CASRPPGSSVIGYTF.

This clonotype was detected ten times or more. The chain joins TRBV7-8 to TRBJ1-6, with a possible D match to TRBD1 (5 bases). Trimming removed 5 bases at V and 8 bases at J, with 16 bases between. This CDR3 is built from 15 residues. Germline V gene data show CDR1 as SGHVS and CDR2 as FQNEAQ. The CDR3 loop reads CASSSWRGYDSPLHF. The CDR3 coding sequence is TGTGCCAGCAGCAGCTGGCGGGGCTACGATTCACCCCTCCACTTT.

This clonotype has at least ten counts. The V call is TRBV4-3, the J call TRBJ2-5; D remains ambiguous. Germline CDR1 is LGHNA and CDR2 is YSLEER. V was trimmed by 0 bases and J by 5 bases, leaving 7 bases between them. The CDR3 runs to 13 residues. CDR3 coding DNA: TGCGCCAGCAGCCAAGATTGGCGGGAGACCCAGTACTTC. The encoded protein is CASSQDWRETQYF.

At least ten counts were recorded for this clonotype. The chain is built from TRBV6-5 and TRBJ2-7; TRBD2 matches 8 bases. The CDR3 has 19 amino acids. Germline CDR1 MNHEY, CDR2 SVGAGI. The ends lost 2 bases at V and 6 bases at J; junction bases unmatched: 21. The CDR3 bases are TGTGCCAGCAGTTACGTCTCAGCGGCTAGCGGGCTGAAGGGGAGCGAGCAGTACGTC. This gives the protein CASSYVSAASGLKGSEQYV.

Details on this clonotype: A much larger clone differs from this one at a single base, so this may be a read error. The V call is TRBV10-3, the J call TRBJ2-3, with D hard to call. Germline V gene sequence: CDR1 ENHRY, CDR2 SYGVKD. V lost 7 bases and J lost 4, with 9 bases in between. The CDR3 spans 12 residues. The CDR3 protein is CAIMGTPDTQYF. In DNA form, the CDR3 reads TGTGCCATCATGGGAACGCCAGATACGCAGTATTTT.

In regard to this clonotype: This may arise from a read error, as a much more abundant clone is one base away. V gene TRBV4-3 combines with J gene TRBJ2-2; TRBD1 agrees at 9 bases. CDR1 and CDR2 from the germline V gene are LGHNA and YSLEER. The CDR3 length is 17 residues. Here the CDR3 reads CVSSLQQGARNTGELFF. CDR3 DNA: TGCGTCAGCAGCCTCCAACAGGGGGCCCGAAACACCGGGGAGCTGTTTTTT.

Ten or more counts support this clonotype. This rearrangement joins TRBV6-5 to TRBJ2-4, with D maybe TRBD2 (6 bases). Trimming shortened V by 5 bases and J by 5 bases, and 13 bases separated the two germline ends. CDR1 is MNHEY and CDR2 is SVGAGI in the germline V gene. The CDR3 loop spans 14 amino acids. In DNA, the CDR3 is TGTGCCAGCAGTAGCAGGAGGGGTCAAAACATTCAGTACTTC. Translated: CASSSRRGQNIQYF.

This clonotype was seen repeatedly, ten times or more. The J gene is TRBJ2-7, the V gene TRBV7-2; TRBD1 aligns across 10 bases. CDR3 size: 14 residues. The germline gives CDR1 SGHTA, CDR2 FQGNSA. J gave up 4 bases and V 5 bases, and 5 bases lay outside the gene matches. This CDR3 reads CASSAGQGRYEQYF. The CDR3 region has the DNA TGTGCCAGCAGCGCGGGACAGGGGCGTTACGAGCAGTACTTC.

At least ten counts were recorded for this clonotype. This chain uses TRBV9 with TRBJ2-7, with TRBD1 identical over 8 bases. V shed 4 bases, J shed 5 bases, and the junction held 11 bases outside the gene matches. Germline CDR1 is SGDLS and CDR2 is YYNGEE. This CDR3 spans 15 amino acids. The DNA for the CDR3 is TGTGCCAGCAGCAGGGGTGGGGACAGGACGCACGAGCAGTACTTC. This sequence encodes CASSRGGDRTHEQYF.

In regard to this clonotype: A much bigger clone sits one base away, suggesting this may be a read error. The rearrangement links TRBV7-3 to TRBJ2-2, with D unresolved. Germline CDR1 is SGHTA and CDR2 is FQGTGA. This CDR3 is built from 15 residues. The CDR3 nucleotides are TGTGCCGGCAGCTTAGGACCGCGAAGGGCCGGGGAGCTGTTTTTT. This codes for CAGSLGPRRAGELFF.

This clonotype was observed many times. J is TRBJ1-5 and V is TRBV7-8, with 7 bases lining up with TRBD1. CDR3 length equals 17 residues. V lost 4 bases and J lost 1; bases outside the gene matches: 10. CDR1 SGHVS and CDR2 FQNEAQ come from the germline V gene. The CDR3 DNA reads TGTGCCAGCAGCTCCTGGGAGGGGGCGTCGAGCAATCAGCCCCAGCATTTT. This codes for CASSSWEGASSNQPQHF.

Many counts were recorded for this clonotype. The V gene is TRBV21-1, the J gene TRBJ1-2. TRBV21-1 is recorded as a pseudogene. This CDR3 is built from 13 residues. The CDR3 sequence is CASRETDNYGYTF. The CDR3 bases are TGTGCCAGCAGGGAGACAGATAACTATGGCTACACCTTC.

This clonotype was observed at least ten times. The rearrangement links TRBV6-2 or TRBV6-3 to TRBJ1-4; TRBD1 is a possible D gene (6 bases). Germline loops: CDR1 MNHEY, CDR2 SVGEGT. The V gene lost 0 bases and the J gene lost 11 bases, with 22 bases spanning the gap. There are 17 residues in the CDR3. The CDR3 protein is CASSYSNRVDRMRKLFF. CDR3 in DNA: TGTGCCAGCAGTTACTCGAACAGGGTTGACCGAATGAGGAAACTGTTTTTT.

Many counts were recorded for this clonotype. The rearrangement links TRBV7-2 to TRBJ2-5; no definite D call. V dropped 4 bases and J dropped 2 bases, with 11 bases sitting between them. This CDR3 spans 14 amino acids. Germline V gene lookup returns CDR1 SGHTA and CDR2 FQGNSA. Here the CDR3 reads CASSSSGTQETQYF. The DNA of the CDR3 is TGTGCCAGCAGCTCGTCGGGTACTCAAGAGACCCAGTACTTC.

This clonotype was counted ten times or more. V usage is TRBV5-1 and J usage is TRBJ2-6; the match to TRBD1 covers 8 bases. This CDR3 contains 15 residues. Germline CDR1 reads SGHRS; CDR2 reads YFSETQ. Trimming took 5 bases from V and 4 from J; bases not matched to a gene: 5. As DNA, the CDR3 is TGCGCCAGCAGTGCAGGGGGCTTCGGGGCCAACGTCCTGACTTTC. It is translated as CASSAGGFGANVLTF.

This clonotype was seen at least ten times. This chain joins TRBV20-1 and TRBJ1-5, with TRBD1 matching over 7 bases. Germline CDR1 reads DFQATT; CDR2 reads SNEGSKA (reference sequence). The CDR3 sequence is 15 residues long. V trimming: 2 bases; J trimming: 3 bases; junction bases outside the gene matches: 7. CDR3 in amino acids: CSARSRDSFNQPQHF. DNA of the CDR3: TGCAGTGCTAGATCCCGGGACAGTTTCAATCAGCCCCAGCATTTT.

The table lists this clonotype with many counts. The chain combines TRBV9 with TRBJ1-4; TRBD1 aligns across 7 bases. CDR1 SGDLS and CDR2 YYNGEE come from the germline V gene. The trim removed 3 bases at V and 5 bases at J, leaving 4 bases unmatched. This CDR3 is built from 14 residues. CDR3 residues: CASSAEQGNEKLFF. The CDR3, as DNA: TGTGCCAGCAGCGCCGAACAGGGGAATGAAAAACTGTTTTTT.

This clonotype appeared many times. The V gene is TRBV5-6, the J gene TRBJ2-1; D ambiguous. Germline CDR1 and CDR2: SGHDT and YYEEEE. The CDR3 runs to 17 residues. The ends were cut back, 4 bases at V and 5 bases at J, with 22 bases in the middle. In DNA, the CDR3 is TGTGCCAGCAGCACACTAACCAGCGTGGCCTACAACAATGAGCAGTTCTTC. Its protein product is CASSTLTSVAYNNEQFF. Complete variable domain (other parts from reference TRBV5-6 and TRBJ2-1): DAGVTQSPTHLIKTRGQQVTLRCSPKSGHDTVSWYQQALGQGPQFIFQYYEEEERQRGNFPDRFSGHQFPNYSSELNVNALLLGDSALYLCASSTLTSVAYNNEQFFGPGTRLTVL.

Ten or more counts support this clonotype. The chain recombines TRBV5-5 with TRBJ2-2; 9 bases agree with TRBD1. The CDR3 totals 16 residues. Germline V gene sequence: CDR1 SGHKS, CDR2 YYEKEE (reference sequence). The junction had 9 bases not matched to a gene; V was cut back by 5 bases and J by 4 bases. The chain's CDR3 is CASSSLGQGITGELFF. CDR3 in DNA: TGTGCCAGCAGTTCCCTGGGACAGGGTATCACCGGGGAGCTGTTTTTT.

In its sample, this clonotype was seen many times. This chain links TRBV7-6 with TRBJ2-3; D may be TRBD2 (6 bases). V was pared by 4 bases and J by 3 bases, with 11 bases between. Germline CDR1 reads SGHVS; CDR2 reads FNYEAQ. The CDR3 extends over 14 amino acids. The chain's CDR3 is CASSSYAGTDTQYF. The CDR3 nucleotides read TGTGCCAGCAGCTCCTACGCGGGAACAGATACGCAGTATTTT.